The 28 T cell receptor beta chains listed next were all sequenced from one sample in a study of blood T cell repertoires in COVID-19. Generated by immunoSEQ multiplex PCR, the TCRdb table keeps only in-frame clones and is missing some. This table holds over 120,000 clones, 78% found once. The sequencing sample was made of PBMCs or T cells enriched from blood (not recorded which). Source of these receptors: a woman aged 45-65 years who had recovered from COVID-19.

J is TRBJ2-5 and V is TRBV5-1, with a weak D call TRBD2 (5 bases). V was cut by 1 base and J by 0 bases, with 7 bases left in between. CDR3 length equals 14 residues. Germline-derived CDR1 and CDR2 are SGHRS and YFSETQ. CDR3 DNA sequence: TGCGCCAGCAGCTTGTTTAGCGACCAAGAGACCCAGTACTTC. Amino acid sequence: CASSLFSDQETQYF.

Only a few counts were recorded for this clone. As DNA, the CDR3 is TGTGCCAGCAGCCGGACGGGACAGGGGTGGGAGACCCAGTACTTC. Protein product: CASSRTGQGWETQYF. The genes are TRBV5-6 and TRBJ2-5; 10 nucleotides align to TRBD1. J lost 5 bases, V lost 4 bases, and 8 bases had no gene match. This CDR3 has 15 amino acids. CDR1 and CDR2 (germline): SGHDT, YYEEEE.

V is TRBV7-9 and J is TRBJ1-1; maybe TRBD1 (5 bases). The CDR3 spans 14 residues. Per the germline V gene, CDR1 is SEHNR and CDR2 is FQNEAQ (reference sequence). CDR3 amino acids: CAIPQGGGYTEAFF. CDR3 nucleotide sequence: TGTGCTATTCCTCAGGGAGGCGGGTACACTGAAGCTTTCTTT.

This clone was seen only once. The V call is TRBV6-5, the J call TRBJ2-7; the match to TRBD1 covers 7 bases. The CDR3 is 11 amino acids. The junction had 2 bases not matched to a gene; V was cut back by 6 bases and J by 6 bases. Germline loops: CDR1 MNHEY, CDR2 SVGAGI. The CDR3: CASSRQGEQYF. DNA for the CDR3: TGTGCCAGCAGCCGACAGGGCGAGCAGTACTTC.

V and J are TRBV2 and TRBJ2-1; 8 nucleotides line up with TRBD1. Germline CDR1 reads SNHLY; CDR2 reads FYNNEI. The J segment lost 16 bases and the V segment lost 6 bases, leaving 8 bases of the junction unmatched. The CDR3 runs 11 residues. The CDR3 is CASSPDREGFF. The CDR3 DNA reads TGTGCCAGCAGCCCGGACAGGGAAGGTTTCTTC.

V and J are TRBV5-1 and TRBJ1-2; 12 bases align to TRBD1. From germline, CDR1 is SGHRS and CDR2 YFSETQ. This CDR3 contains 17 residues. J lost 6 bases, V lost 0 bases, and 9 bases had no gene match. The CDR3 is CASSLARDRGQLDGYTF. The CDR3 nucleotides are TGCGCCAGCAGCTTGGCCCGGGACAGGGGGCAGCTCGATGGCTACACCTTC.

The rearrangement joins TRBV19 to TRBJ2-3, with no clear D. This CDR3 is 14 amino acids long. The V gene's germline CDR1 is LNHDA and CDR2 SQIVND (reference sequence). V lost 6 bases and J lost 0, with 10 bases in between. The CDR3 DNA sequence: TGTGCCAGTAGAAAAAGCTCTAGCACAGATACGCAGTATTTT. Translated: CASRKSSSTDTQYF.

The chain couples TRBV5-6 to TRBJ1-5, with TRBD1 as a possible D gene (5 bases). Germline V gene sequence: CDR1 SGHDT, CDR2 YYEEEE. The CDR3 runs to 14 residues. V dropped 4 bases and J dropped 0 bases, with 8 bases sitting between them. CDR3 region: CASSTGGSNQPQHF. DNA for the CDR3: TGTGCCAGCAGCACGGGGGGTAGCAATCAGCCCCAGCATTTT.

This chain uses TRBV5-5 with TRBJ1-2; 7 nucleotides agree with TRBD1. Germline-derived CDR1 and CDR2 are SGHKS and YYEKEE (reference sequence). CDR3 length equals 15 residues. V lost 4 bases, J lost 4 bases, and 10 bases stayed unmatched. CDR3 DNA sequence: TGTGCCAGCAGCCCTGCGACAGGGCCTTCCTATGGCTACACCTTC. Translated, it gives CASSPATGPSYGYTF.

The chain is built from TRBV25-1 and TRBJ2-1; TRBD2 aligns across 14 bases. J gave up 8 bases and V 5 bases, and 5 bases lay outside the gene matches. Germline V gives CDR1 MGHDK, CDR2 SYGVNS. The CDR3 extends over 15 amino acids. The CDR3 is CASSTGTSGGDEQFF. The CDR3 DNA is TGTGCCAGCAGTACCGGGACTAGCGGGGGTGATGAGCAGTTCTTC.

CDR3 amino acids: CASSVKRGSTDTQYF. The DNA of the CDR3 is TGTGCCAGCAGCGTTAAGCGGGGTAGCACAGATACGCAGTATTTT. The V call is TRBV9, the J call TRBJ2-3; 7 nucleotides align to TRBD2. CDR1 and CDR2 from the germline V gene are SGDLS and YYNGEE. V lost 2 bases, J lost 0 bases, and 3 bases stayed unmatched. This CDR3 is built from 15 residues.

The CDR3 spells CASSLIAGYTGELFF. CDR3 sequence (DNA): TGCGCCAGCAGCTTGATAGCGGGGTACACCGGGGAGCTGTTTTTT. The rearrangement links TRBV5-1 to TRBJ2-2; 8 nucleotides align to TRBD2. The CDR3 consists of 15 residues. Trimming removed 1 base from V and 3 bases from J; junction bases left unmatched: 2. Germline values: CDR1 SGHRS, CDR2 YFSETQ.

The rearrangement uses TRBV3-1 (or the pseudogene TRBV3-2) and TRBJ2-7; TRBD2 agrees at 7 bases. Germline CDR1 is LGHDT and CDR2 is YNNKEL (reference sequence). V dropped 4 bases and J dropped 5; count of bases not matched to a gene: 14. There are 16 residues in the CDR3. The CDR3 protein is CASSPHRWGGVNEQYF. The CDR3 DNA follows: TGTGCCAGCAGCCCACATCGGTGGGGGGGTGTCAACGAGCAGTACTTC.

The chain uses TRBV24-1 and TRBJ1-2, with 7 bases aligning to TRBD1. J gave up 4 bases and V 5 bases, and 6 bases lay outside the gene matches. The CDR3 consists of 14 residues. Germline V CDR1 and CDR2: KGHDR, SFDVKD. CDR3 sequence reads: CATSGWDSFYGYTF. The CDR3 DNA reads as TGTGCCACCAGTGGTTGGGACAGTTTCTATGGCTACACCTTC.

The V call is TRBV5-6, the J call TRBJ2-5, with D maybe TRBD1 (6 bases). Between the trimmed V and J ends, which lost 4 bases and 2 bases, there was a span of 15 bases. CDR3 length: 15 amino acids. Germline V gives CDR1 SGHDT, CDR2 YYEEEE. The CDR3 is CASSPKGDTQETQYF. CDR3 sequence (DNA): TGTGCCAGCAGCCCCAAGGGGGACACACAAGAGACCCAGTACTTC.

This clone was counted a single time. The chain recombines TRBV7-9 with TRBJ1-4; 7 bases fit TRBD1. The CDR3 extends over 14 amino acids. Per germline, CDR1 SEHNR and CDR2 FQNEAQ (reference sequence). V lost 2 bases to trimming and J lost 8 bases; unmatched junction nucleotides: 5. The CDR3, as DNA: TGTGCCAGCAGCTTATTATTACAGGGGGAAAAACTGTTTTTT. Translation gives CASSLLLQGEKLFF.

The chain recombines TRBV28 with TRBJ1-1; 7 bases agree with TRBD1. CDR3 length equals 12 residues. Germline V gene lookup returns CDR1 MDHEN and CDR2 SYDVKM. V gave up 4 bases and J gave up 10 bases; unmatched junction bases: 6. The CDR3 is CASSSERGRAFF. DNA of the CDR3: TGTGCCAGCAGTTCCGAGAGGGGGCGAGCTTTCTTT.

The chain couples TRBV7-9 to TRBJ1-2, with D maybe TRBD1 (5 bases). Trimming pared 8 bases from V and 7 bases from J, leaving 26 bases between. The CDR3 is 16 residues long. CDR1 and CDR2 from the germline V gene are SEHNR and FQNEAQ (reference sequence). CDR3 region: CASSQGMWQGNRGYTF. CDR3 bases: TGTGCCAGCTCCCAGGGTATGTGGCAGGGTAATCGTGGCTACACCTTC.

The chain employs TRBV11-2 and TRBJ1-2; D gene uncertain. The V end was cut by 8 bases, the J end by 2 bases, with 12 bases between. The CDR3 contains 13 residues. The germline gives CDR1 SGHAT, CDR2 FQNNGV. The CDR3 protein is CASRSAVNYGYTF. The CDR3 DNA sequence: TGTGCCAGCCGTTCGGCGGTAAACTATGGCTACACCTTC.

The chain couples TRBV5-6 to TRBJ2-7; 8 bases fit TRBD1. The germline V gene encodes CDR1 SGHDT and CDR2 YYEEEE. V dropped 0 bases and J dropped 2; count of bases not matched to a gene: 7. The CDR3 has 16 residues. In DNA form, the CDR3 reads TGTGCCAGCAGCTTGGCCGGACAGGGACTCCCCTACGAGCAGTACGTC. This translates into CASSLAGQGLPYEQYV.

The chain uses TRBV12-3 or TRBV12-4 and TRBJ2-3; D is perhaps TRBD1 (5 bases). CDR3 length equals 13 residues. Between the trimmed V and J ends, which lost 11 bases and 2 bases, there was a span of 14 bases. The CDR3, as DNA: TGTGCCTCCTTTGGGGCACCCACAGATACGCAGTATTTT. Translating it yields CASFGAPTDTQYF.

The CDR3 coding sequence is TGTGCCAGCAGATCCGGGACAGGGTCCTACGAGCAGTACGTC. Its protein product is CASRSGTGSYEQYV. The genes are TRBV6-5 and TRBJ2-7; 9 nucleotides agree with TRBD1. There are 14 residues in the CDR3. J was trimmed by 1 base and V by 6 bases; bases with no gene match: 4. Looked up from germline, CDR1 is MNHEY and CDR2 is SVGAGI.

This clone has more than one count but fewer than ten. The gene calls are TRBV6-4 and TRBJ1-2; D gene unclear. The ends were cut back, 6 bases at V and 8 bases at J, with 16 bases in the middle. This CDR3 has 13 amino acids. The germline gives CDR1 MRHNA, CDR2 SNTAGT. Written as DNA, the CDR3 is TGTGCCAGCAGACCACAGACCCTTGGGGGCTACACCTTC. Translation gives CASRPQTLGGYTF.

The chain has TRBV6-5 and TRBJ2-1, with TRBD1 as a possible D gene (6 bases). The CDR3 is made up of 13 amino acids. From germline, CDR1 is MNHEY and CDR2 SVGAGI. Trimming stripped 1 base from V and 7 bases from J, with 8 bases between. The CDR3 DNA reads TGTGCCAGCAGTTACTTCACAGGGAATGAGCAGTTCTTC. Its protein is CASSYFTGNEQFF.

The V and J genes are TRBV24-1 and TRBJ1-5; D gene unclear. V was shortened by 2 bases and J by 5 bases, with 3 bases between the two germline ends. The CDR3 has 12 amino acids. Germline V gene sequence: CDR1 KGHDR, CDR2 SFDVKD. The chain's CDR3 is CATSDSDQPQHF. The CDR3 DNA reads as TGTGCCACCAGTGATTCTGATCAGCCCCAGCATTTT.

This clone came up once. The chain uses TRBV18 and TRBJ2-7; a possible D gene is TRBD1 (6 bases). Germline-derived CDR1 and CDR2 are KGHSH and LQKENI. The CDR3 contains 14 residues. Between the trimmed V and J ends, which lost 3 bases and 1 base, there was a span of 10 bases. This CDR3 reads CASSPTTGSYEQYV. Here the CDR3 DNA reads TGTGCCAGCTCACCTACGACAGGATCCTACGAGCAGTACGTC.

This chain links TRBV7-9 with TRBJ1-1; D might be TRBD1 (6 bases). Germline values: CDR1 SEHNR, CDR2 FQNEAQ (reference sequence). V dropped 5 bases and J dropped 3 bases, with 10 bases sitting between them. CDR3 length: 13 amino acids. This CDR3 reads CASSIYRDTEAFF. The CDR3 nucleotides are TGTGCCAGCAGCATTTACAGGGACACTGAAGCTTTCTTT. Full variable domain (missing parts from reference TRBV7-9 and TRBJ1-1): DTGVSQNPRHKITKRGQNVTFRCDPISEHNRLYWYRQTLGQGPEFLTYFQNEAQLEKSRLLSDRFSAERPKGSFSTLEIQRTEQGDSAMYLCASSIYRDTEAFFGQGTRLTVV.

The rearrangement joins TRBV5-5 to TRBJ2-3; a possible D gene is TRBD1 (5 bases). CDR3 size: 13 residues. Trimming shortened V by 0 bases and J by 3 bases, and 5 bases separated the two germline ends. The germline CDR1 and CDR2 sequences are SGHKS and YYEKEE (reference sequence). CDR3 sequence: CASSLEGTDTQYF. The DNA of the CDR3 is TGTGCCAGCAGCTTGGAGGGGACAGATACGCAGTATTTT.